The clone carrying this T cell receptor (beta chain) was recorded a few times. CDR3 length: 14 residues. After removal of 1 base from V and 9 bases from J, the junction contained 3 bases not matched to a gene. Germline V gene sequence: CDR1 LGHDT, CDR2 YNNKEL (reference sequence). The sample comes from a study of control samples from healthy donors and cancer patients. The method was immunoSEQ multiplex PCR; TCRdb's version includes in-frame clones alone and lacks a portion of them. Among about 120,000 clones, approximately 87% were seen once, and the ten largest hold 9% to 13%. The gene calls are TRBV3-1 (or the pseudogene TRBV3-2) and TRBJ1-6; 7 bases are shared with TRBD1. The sequence was collected from a man between 25 and 39 years old in good health. The material sequenced was blood. Here the CDR3 DNA reads TGTGCCAGCAGCCAAGCGACAGGGATTTCACCCCTCCACTTT. Residues: CASSQATGISPLHF.